This is a list of T cell receptor beta chains from one sample in a study of human T cells and chemical hapten exposure. In TCRdb, the RACE reads were re-called with MiXCR into one record per CDR3 protein. The sample lists tens of thousands of distinct CDR3 sequences; less than 3.5% were seen once. The source was whole blood, collected in connection with sensitization to the hapten diphenylcyclopropenone (DPC). All receptors derive from a man between 40 and 49 years old with alopecia areata. Some clones in this sample may be carry-over from other donors' samples. CDR3s include the opening cysteine and the closing phenylalanine or tryptophan. A D gene is named only where the DNA matches it firmly. Not all rows give a size; the values are once, few, many and, for expanded clones, a class.

J gene | V gene | clone size | D gene | CDR3 length | CDR3 protein | CDR3 DNA
TRBJ2-3 | TRBV10-3 | few | . | 18 | CAISEFGGGSSGTDTQYF | TGTGCCATCAGTGAGTTCGGGGGCGGGAGCTCTGGTACAGATACGCAGTATTTT
TRBJ2-3 | TRBV12-3/TRBV12-4 | many | TRBD1 | 15 | CASSLATGVGDTQYF | TGTGCCAGCAGTTTAGCGACAGGGGTCGGAGATACGCAGTATTTT
TRBJ1-5 | TRBV7-2 | many | . | 15 | CASSNQGTSNQPQHF | TGTGCCAGCAGCAATCAGGGGACCTCCAATCAGCCCCAGCATTTT
TRBJ2-3 | TRBV7-8 | many | . | 14 | CASSPRSGADTQYF | TGTGCCAGCAGCCCACGTTCAGGGGCCGATACGCAGTATTTT
TRBJ2-1 | TRBV9 | many | . | 12 | CASSVEANEQFF | TGTGCCAGCAGCGTAGAGGCCAATGAGCAGTTCTTC
TRBJ2-5 | TRBV20-1 | . | TRBD2 | 18 | CSARDLLAGGAAVGTQYF | TGCAGTGCTAGAGATCTCTTAGCGGGAGGTGCTGCGGTGGGGACCCAGTACTTC
TRBJ2-3 | TRBV7-3 | many | . | 15 | CASSLKERPFGTQYF | TGTGCCAGCAGCTTAAAGGAGCGCCCCTTCGGTACGCAGTATTTT
TRBJ2-7 | TRBV6-1 | few | . | 12 | CASSAFVYEQYF | TGTGCCAGCTCCGCCTTTGTCTACGAGCAGTACTTC
TRBJ1-4 | TRBV2 | many | . | 14 | CASRPGEGNEKLFF | TGTGCCAGCCGGCCAGGGGAGGGTAATGAAAAACTGTTTTTT
TRBJ2-5 | TRBV7-9 | many | . | 14 | CASSFGAGQETQYF | TGTGCCAGCAGCTTCGGTGCAGGCCAAGAGACCCAGTACTTC
TRBJ2-3 | TRBV6-5 | . | . | 17 | CASSYSLGLAGTDTQYF | TGTGCCAGCAGTTACTCCCTAGGACTGGCGGGCACAGATACGCAGTATTTT
TRBJ2-3 | TRBV7-2 | many | . | 14 | CASSFSPVGDTQYF | TGTGCCAGCAGCTTCTCCCCGGTGGGAGATACGCAGTATTTT
TRBJ2-7 | TRBV11-2 | many | . | 11 | CASSGNYEQYF | TGTGCCAGCAGCGGCAATTACGAGCAGTACTTC
TRBJ1-3 | TRBV18 | many | . | 18 | CASSPYPTGGTSGNTIYF | TGTGCCAGCTCACCCTACCCCACAGGTGGCACTTCTGGAAACACCATATATTTT
TRBJ1-6 | TRBV28 | . | . | 16 | CASSLSTGFYNSPLHF | TGTGCCAGCAGTTTATCCACAGGGTTCTATAATTCACCCCTCCACTTT
TRBJ2-7 | TRBV30 | many | TRBD2 | 15 | CAWTGLAGSSYEQYF | TGTGCCTGGACGGGGCTAGCGGGGAGCTCCTACGAGCAGTACTTC
TRBJ1-2 | TRBV6-2/TRBV6-3 | . | . | 22 | CASSYSKETSWLPRFESAGYTF | TGTGCCAGCAGTTACTCGAAGGAGACATCATGGCTTCCCAGATTTGAATCGGCTGGCTACACCTTC
TRBJ2-1 | TRBV20-1 | many | . | 14 | CSVTQGGAVDEQFF | TGCAGTGTTACCCAGGGGGGGGCAGTCGATGAGCAGTTCTTC
TRBJ1-1 | TRBV14 | many | . | 15 | CASSPLIGPNTEAFF | TGTGCCAGCAGCCCCCTAATCGGCCCGAACACTGAAGCTTTCTTT
TRBJ1-1 | TRBV9 | few | . | 15 | CASSVGRLQDTEAFF | TGTGCCAGCAGCGTAGGGAGACTTCAGGACACTGAAGCTTTCTTT
TRBJ2-3 | TRBV20-1 | many | . | 12 | CSASGVTDTQYF | TGCAGTGCTAGCGGGGTGACAGATACGCAGTATTTT
TRBJ2-5 | TRBV7-2 | many | TRBD2 | 16 | CASSLAGSGIQETQYF | TGTGCCAGCAGCTTAGCGGGTAGCGGGATCCAAGAGACCCAGTACTTC
TRBJ1-1 | TRBV5-4 | . | . | 15 | CASSLGRGPDTEAFF | TGTGCCAGCAGCTTGGGAAGGGGACCTGACACTGAAGCTTTCTTT
TRBJ2-5 | TRBV6-5 | many | . | 13 | CASSWQGRETQYF | TGTGCCAGCAGTTGGCAGGGTAGAGAGACCCAGTACTTC